One and the same sample provided the 23 T cell receptor beta chains below, sequenced in a study of blood T cell repertoires in COVID-19. Generated by immunoSEQ multiplex PCR, the TCRdb table keeps only in-frame clones and is missing some. The repertoire consists of 120,000 or so clones, with roughly 79% occurring once and the leading ten covering 20% to 30%. The sample was peripheral blood. The receptors were gathered from a human donor in a cohort sampled during active COVID-19.

This chain joins TRBV7-7 and TRBJ2-2; 10 bases align to TRBD2. CDR1 is SSHAT, CDR2 FNYEAQ, per germline (reference sequence). The CDR3 runs to 15 residues. With 5 bases clipped from V and 6 bases from J, the junction kept 6 bases outside the gene matches. In DNA form, the CDR3 reads TGTGCCAGCAGCGCACTAGCGGGATACTCCGGGGAGCTGTTTTTT. It specifies CASSALAGYSGELFF.

V and J are TRBV5-5 and TRBJ2-5; no clear D gene. Germline V CDR1 and CDR2: SGHKS, YYEKEE (reference sequence). V was clipped by 5 bases and J by 1 base, with 18 bases between them. The CDR3 sequence is 16 residues long. The CDR3 here is CASSFVVSNAQETQYF. The CDR3 nucleotides are TGTGCCAGCAGTTTTGTTGTGTCTAATGCCCAAGAGACCCAGTACTTC.

The gene calls are TRBV7-8 and TRBJ2-2; weak D call: TRBD1 (6 bases). V lost 5 bases, J lost 1 base, and 17 bases lay in between. Per the germline V gene, CDR1 is SGHVS and CDR2 is FQNEAQ. The CDR3 is 17 residues long. The CDR3 region has the DNA TGTGCCAGCAGCCCGCTTTACAGGGTGGGGAACACCGGGGAGCTGTTTTTT. As protein: CASSPLYRVGNTGELFF.

The V gene is TRBV27, the J gene TRBJ2-1; the match to TRBD2 covers 11 bases. The CDR3 runs 21 residues. V lost 5 bases to trimming and J lost 2 bases; unmatched junction nucleotides: 20. In germline, CDR1 is MNHEY, CDR2 SMNVEV (reference sequence). The CDR3 nucleotides are TGTGCCAGCAGTCTCCGACTAGCGGGGCGCGGGATCTTTATGGCCTACAATGAGCAGTTCTTC. Protein product: CASSLRLAGRGIFMAYNEQFF.

The DNA for the CDR3 is TGTGCCAGCAGCTTAGCGCTCACTGGGGAGCTGTTTTTT. It codes for CASSLALTGELFF. The chain links TRBV7-6 to TRBJ2-2, with D hard to call. The CDR3 sequence is 13 residues long. Trimming removed 0 bases at V and 8 bases at J, with 7 bases between. Germline CDR1 SGHVS, CDR2 FNYEAQ.

This chain uses TRBV10-3 with TRBJ2-1, with D possibly matching TRBD1 (6 bases). The CDR3 loop spans 15 amino acids. Germline CDR1 is ENHRY and CDR2 is SYGVKD. Trimming took off 4 bases at V and 3 bases at J, with 13 bases between the two ends. The CDR3 is CAISVTTGYYNEQFF. The CDR3, as DNA: TGTGCCATCAGTGTTACGACAGGCTACTACAATGAGCAGTTCTTC.

This clone was observed a few times. The chain joins TRBV7-9 to TRBJ2-2; 11 bases agree with TRBD2. Germline-derived CDR1 and CDR2 are SEHNR and FQNEAQ (reference sequence). The junction had 1 base not matched to a gene; V was cut back by 3 bases and J by 1 base. The CDR3 covers 16 residues. The chain's CDR3 is CASSFGLAGNTGELFF. In DNA, the CDR3 is TGTGCCAGCAGCTTTGGACTAGCGGGGAACACCGGGGAGCTGTTTTTT. Variable domain in full (rest from reference TRBV7-9 and TRBJ2-2): DTGVSQNPRHKITKRGQNVTFRCDPISEHNRLYWYRQTLGQGPEFLTYFQNEAQLEKSRLLSDRFSAERPKGSFSTLEIQRTEQGDSAMYLCASSFGLAGNTGELFFGEGSRLTVL.

The chain couples TRBV7-9 to TRBJ1-3; D remains unclear. Germline V CDR1 and CDR2: SEHNR, FQNEAQ (reference sequence). The germline V and J ends were trimmed by 4 bases and 3 bases, with 19 bases remaining between them. The CDR3 loop spans 17 amino acids. The CDR3 DNA sequence: TGTGCCAGCAGCTACAGCCGCGGGGAGGTCCGTGGAAACACCATATATTTT. Its protein product is CASSYSRGEVRGNTIYF.

The V call is TRBV7-2, the J call TRBJ1-2; tentative D call: TRBD1 (6 bases). From germline, CDR1 is SGHTA and CDR2 FQGNSA. This CDR3 is built from 14 residues. V lost 4 bases and J 4 bases, leaving 13 bases between the germline ends. The CDR3 region has the DNA TGTGCCAGCAGCTCAGGGGACCCTATCTATGGCTACACCTTC. This encodes CASSSGDPIYGYTF.

Here the CDR3 reads CASSLLTGRAGAYGYTF. DNA for the CDR3: TGTGCCAGCAGCCTACTAACGGGTCGGGCAGGGGCCTATGGCTACACCTTC. V is TRBV7-8 and J is TRBJ1-2; D is possibly TRBD1 (6 bases). The germline gives CDR1 SGHVS, CDR2 FQNEAQ. The length of the CDR3 is 17 residues. V lost 5 bases to trimming and J lost 4 bases, with 23 bases between them. Drawing the rest from reference TRBV7-8 and TRBJ1-2, the complete variable domain is GAGVSQSPRYKVAKRGQDVALRCDPISGHVSLFWYQQALGQGPEFLTYFQNEAQLDKSGLPSDRFFAERPEGSVSTLKIQRTQQEDSAVYLCASSLLTGRAGAYGYTFGSGTRLTVV.

The table lists this clone with a count of one. This chain links TRBV28 with TRBJ2-7; D may be TRBD2 (5 bases). Germline-derived CDR1 and CDR2 are MDHEN and SYDVKM. This CDR3 is 14 amino acids long. The germline V and J ends were trimmed by 7 bases and 3 bases, with 16 bases remaining between them. The CDR3 nucleotides are TGTGCCAGCACTAGGAACAGCGGAAACTACGAGCAGTACTTC. Encoded protein: CASTRNSGNYEQYF.

The sample holds a few counts of this clone. The chain is built from TRBV12-3 or TRBV12-4 and TRBJ1-2; maybe TRBD1 (6 bases). The V end was cut by 5 bases, the J end by 4 bases, with 8 bases between. The CDR3 length is 12 residues. The chain's CDR3 is CASSNRVYGYTF. CDR3 coding DNA: TGTGCCAGCAGTAACAGGGTCTATGGCTACACCTTC.

This rearrangement joins TRBV7-9 to TRBJ1-5, with 9 positions matching TRBD1. CDR1 is SEHNR and CDR2 is FQNEAQ in the germline V gene (reference sequence). V was pared by 1 base and J by 8 bases, with 0 bases of the junction left unmatched. The CDR3 is 13 amino acids. The CDR3 here is CASSLGTGEPQHF. The CDR3 region has the DNA TGTGCCAGCAGCTTAGGGACAGGGGAGCCCCAGCATTTT.

The chain joins TRBV30 to TRBJ2-3; D is perhaps TRBD1 (6 bases). V lost 5 bases and J 1 base, leaving 10 bases between the germline ends. CDR1 is GTSNPN, CDR2 SVGIG, per germline (reference sequence). The CDR3 is 13 amino acids. CDR3 region: CAWARGRTDTQYF. The CDR3 coding sequence is TGTGCCTGGGCCAGGGGCCGCACAGATACGCAGTATTTT.

The sample holds one count of this clone. The chain employs TRBV6-5 and TRBJ2-7; D might be TRBD2 (6 bases). This CDR3 spans 14 amino acids. Deletions cut 7 bases from V and 0 bases from J, with 13 bases between. Germline CDR1 is MNHEY and CDR2 is SVGAGI. CDR3 region: CASIPSGDSYEQYF. DNA of the CDR3: TGTGCCAGCATACCCTCGGGGGACTCCTACGAGCAGTACTTC.

The chain recombines TRBV24-1 with TRBJ1-3, with D possibly TRBD1 on 5 matching bases. Germline loops: CDR1 KGHDR, CDR2 SFDVKD. The germline V and J ends were trimmed by 2 bases and 0 bases, with 10 bases remaining between them. The CDR3 runs 16 residues. CDR3 sequence: CATSDSTASSGNTIYF. The CDR3 bases are TGTGCCACCAGTGATTCGACAGCTTCCTCTGGAAACACCATATATTTT.

This sequence joins TRBV20-1 and TRBJ2-5; the D gene is possibly TRBD2 (6 bases). CDR1 is DFQATT, CDR2 SNEGSKA, per germline (reference sequence). Trimming shortened V by 3 bases and J by 1 base, and 12 bases separated the two germline ends. The CDR3 is made up of 14 amino acids. The DNA for the CDR3 is TGCAGTGCTAGTTCGGCGGGGACCCAAGAGACCCAGTACTTC. Translating it yields CSASSAGTQETQYF.

This clone was seen once. V and J are TRBV29-1 and TRBJ2-3; 7 nucleotides agree with TRBD1. The germline V gene has CDR1 SQVTM and CDR2 ANQGSEA. V was pared by 4 bases and J by 2 bases, with 6 bases of the junction left unmatched. The CDR3 runs 14 residues. CDR3 bases: TGCAGCGTTGTCACAGGGGCCCCCACAGATACGCAGTATTTT. Amino acid sequence: CSVVTGAPTDTQYF.

The chain recombines TRBV4-2 with TRBJ2-3, with 8 bases identical to TRBD2. There are 16 residues in the CDR3. Germline V CDR1 and CDR2: LGHNA, YNFKEQ. The J segment lost 6 bases and the V segment lost 0 bases, leaving 8 bases of the junction unmatched. CDR3 sequence: CASSQEEAGVRDTQYF. The CDR3 DNA follows: TGTGCCAGCAGCCAAGAAGAAGCGGGGGTAAGGGATACGCAGTATTTT.

In regard to this clone: A junction boundary mismatches the germline segment, possibly from a read error. The rearrangement joins TRBV29-1 to TRBJ2-1; TRBD2 matches 8 bases. The CDR3 covers 15 residues. Germline values: CDR1 SQVTM, CDR2 ANQGSEA. This chain's CDR3 is CSVGSGAGAYNEQFF. In DNA, the CDR3 is TGCAGCGTTGGTTCAGGAGCGGGAGCCTATAATGAGCAGTTCTTC.

For the CDR3, the DNA is TGTGCCAGCAGTTTTTCGGACAGGGTAAATTCACCCCTCCACTTT. Translating gives CASSFSDRVNSPLHF. The rearrangement joins TRBV6-5 to TRBJ1-6, with 8 bases matching TRBD1. From germline, CDR1 is MNHEY and CDR2 SVGAGI. The V and J ends lost 4 bases and 7 bases, in that order; junction bases with no gene match: 6. This CDR3 is 15 amino acids long.

This clone has only one observation. The chain is built from TRBV3-1 (or the pseudogene TRBV3-2) and TRBJ2-3; no definite D call. Trimming shortened V by 2 bases and J by 1 base, and 16 bases separated the two germline ends. The CDR3 is 17 amino acids. CDR1 and CDR2 from the germline V gene are LGHDT and YNNKEL (reference sequence). The CDR3 DNA follows: TGTGCCAGCAGCCAAAGGAGCTCTCGGTATGGCACAGATACGCAGTATTTT. The encoded protein is CASSQRSSRYGTDTQYF.

The chain joins TRBV2 to TRBJ1-2, with D uncertain. The CDR3 consists of 14 residues. V shed 0 bases and J shed 3 bases, with 8 bases lying between them. Germline CDR1 reads SNHLY; CDR2 reads FYNNEI. The chain's CDR3 is CASSEAAGDYGYTF. The CDR3 DNA reads TGTGCCAGCAGTGAAGCCGCGGGAGACTATGGCTACACCTTC.